This entry lists 14 T cell receptor beta chains sequenced from one sample in a study of blood T cell repertoires in COVID-19. Produced via immunoSEQ multiplex PCR; TCRdb's table is partial and in-frame only. The data hold hundreds of thousands of clones, with around 80% observed a single time. The sequencing input was PBMCs or T cells enriched from blood (not recorded which). These receptor sequences come from a young man with acute COVID-19.

The J gene is TRBJ2-1, the V gene TRBV3-1 (or the pseudogene TRBV3-2), with a tentative D call TRBD2 (6 bases). The CDR3 sequence is 13 residues long. The germline CDR1 and CDR2 sequences are LGHDT and YNNKEL (reference sequence). The V gene lost 1 base and the J gene lost 9 bases, with 10 bases spanning the gap. CDR3 amino acids: CASSQAPSVEQFF. Here the CDR3 DNA reads TGTGCCAGCAGCCAAGCCCCTAGCGTTGAGCAGTTCTTC.

The chain carries TRBV19 and TRBJ2-3; TRBD1 is a possible D gene (5 bases). CDR1 and CDR2 from the germline V gene are LNHDA and SQIVND (reference sequence). Trimming took off 1 base at V and 1 base at J, with 9 bases between the two ends. The CDR3 runs 15 residues. CDR3 protein: CASSIGRGGTDTQYF. CDR3 in DNA: TGTGCCAGTAGTATAGGTAGGGGCGGCACAGATACGCAGTATTTT.

The V gene is TRBV2, the J gene TRBJ1-2, with D hard to call. Deletions cut 5 bases from V and 5 bases from J, with 6 bases between. This CDR3 region has 11 residues. Per the germline V gene, CDR1 is SNHLY and CDR2 is FYNNEI. The DNA for the CDR3 is TGTGCCAGCAGTACAGATTATGGCTACACCTTC. Encoded protein: CASSTDYGYTF.

The V call is TRBV27, the J call TRBJ2-6; maybe TRBD1 (5 bases). Trimming shortened V by 2 bases and J by 6 bases, and 8 bases separated the two germline ends. The CDR3 covers 14 residues. Per germline, CDR1 MNHEY and CDR2 SMNVEV (reference sequence). CDR3 residues: CASSLGAVANVLTF. The CDR3, as DNA: TGTGCCAGCAGTTTAGGGGCTGTGGCCAACGTCCTGACTTTC. The full variable domain, rest sourced from reference TRBV27 and TRBJ2-6, is EAQVTQNPRYLITVTGKKLTVTCSQNMNHEYMSWYRQDPGLGLRQIYYSMNVEVTDKGDVPEGYKVSRKEKRNFPLILESPSPNQTSLYFCASSLGAVANVLTFGAGSRLTVL.

V is TRBV5-4 and J is TRBJ1-6; the D gene is possibly TRBD1 (6 bases). CDR1 is SGHNT and CDR2 is YYREEE in the germline V gene (reference sequence). The CDR3 consists of 14 residues. Trimming removed 5 bases from V and 10 bases from J, with 16 bases in between. The CDR3 here is CASSHRDKRSPLHF. The CDR3, as DNA: TGTGCCAGCAGTCACCGGGACAAGAGATCACCCCTCCACTTT. Based on the CDR3 plus reference TRBV5-4 and TRBJ1-6, the full variable domain is ETGVTQSPTHLIKTRGQQVTLRCSSQSGHNTVSWYQQALGQGPQFIFQYYREEENGRGNFPPRFSGLQFPNYSSELNVNALELDDSALYLCASSHRDKRSPLHFGNGTRLTVT.

The V call is TRBV7-2, the J call TRBJ2-7, with D perhaps TRBD2 (6 bases). The germline V gene has CDR1 SGHTA and CDR2 FQGNSA. The ends were cut back, 1 base at V and 4 bases at J, with 11 bases in the middle. This CDR3 has 14 residues. The chain's CDR3 is CASSLGGSGYEQYV. CDR3 DNA: TGTGCCAGCAGCTTAGGGGGGAGCGGGTACGAGCAGTACGTC.

The rearrangement joins TRBV2 to TRBJ2-1, with TRBD2 matching 12 bases. The CDR3 loop spans 14 amino acids. J lost 1 base, V lost 10 bases, and 2 bases had no gene match. Germline V gives CDR1 SNHLY, CDR2 FYNNEI. In nucleotides, the CDR3 is TGTGCCACCCTAGCGGGAGGGTCCTACAATGAGCAGTTCTTC. This gives the protein CATLAGGSYNEQFF.

This sequence joins TRBV29-1 and TRBJ2-5; D ambiguous. Trimming left V 4 bases short and J 2 bases short, with 8 bases between. This CDR3 comprises 12 residues. Per germline, CDR1 SQVTM and CDR2 ANQGSEA. The CDR3 DNA follows: TGCAGCGTTGGTACGAGTCAAGAGACCCAGTACTTC. Protein: CSVGTSQETQYF.

V and J are TRBV5-6 and TRBJ1-4; D remains ambiguous. CDR1 is SGHDT, CDR2 YYEEEE, per germline. V gave up 4 bases and J gave up 5 bases, with 18 bases separating them. The CDR3 is made up of 16 amino acids. The CDR3 sequence is CASSTLSGYPNEKLFF. CDR3 nucleotide sequence: TGTGCCAGCAGCACCCTTTCGGGATACCCAAATGAAAAACTGTTTTTT.

CDR3 nucleotides: TGCAGCGTCCCCAAGGGGCTCCCTTTTGGAAACACCATATATTTT. It codes for CSVPKGLPFGNTIYF. V is TRBV29-1 and J is TRBJ1-3; possible D gene TRBD1, 5 bases. Germline V CDR1 and CDR2: SQVTM, ANQGSEA. V lost 6 bases, J lost 3 bases, and 18 bases lay in between. The CDR3 is made up of 15 amino acids.

This clone was recorded only once. V and J are TRBV5-6 and TRBJ2-7; TRBD1 matches at 7 bases. Germline-derived CDR1 and CDR2 are SGHDT and YYEEEE. This CDR3 contains 13 residues. V dropped 4 bases and J dropped 7; count of bases not matched to a gene: 8. The CDR3 reads CASSNRGVGEQYV. In nucleotides, the CDR3 is TGTGCCAGCAGCAACAGGGGAGTCGGAGAGCAGTACGTC.

The V and J genes are TRBV6-5 and TRBJ1-4; perhaps TRBD1 as D (5 bases). The V and J ends lost 2 bases and 8 bases respectively, with 12 bases between them. CDR1 is MNHEY and CDR2 is SVGAGI in the germline V gene. This CDR3 is built from 14 residues. Here the CDR3 DNA reads TGTGCCAGCAGTTACCAGGACGGGGGGGAAAAACTGTTTTTT. It yields the protein CASSYQDGGEKLFF.

The chain carries TRBV6-5 and TRBJ1-2; TRBD1 aligns across 8 bases. V lost 6 bases, J lost 6 bases, and 6 bases stayed unmatched. This CDR3 is built from 13 residues. Germline CDR1 reads MNHEY; CDR2 reads SVGAGI. The CDR3 spells CASSPRQGNGYTF. As DNA, the CDR3 is TGTGCCAGCAGCCCCCGACAGGGGAATGGCTACACCTTC.

This chain connects TRBV5-4 to TRBJ1-4, with 8 bases that match TRBD1. The CDR3 is made up of 15 amino acids. The germline gives CDR1 SGHNT, CDR2 YYREEE (reference sequence). V dropped 5 bases and J dropped 6; count of bases not matched to a gene: 9. The DNA of the CDR3 is TGTGCCAGCAGTCAGCAGGGGGCGTCGTATGAAAAACTGTTTTTT. Translated, it gives CASSQQGASYEKLFF.